These 25 T cell receptor beta chains share one sample of origin, sequenced in a study of CXCR3-negative and CXCR3-positive naive CD8 T cells. TRB cDNA libraries were made by UMI-labeled 5' RACE. TCRdb reprocessed the 5' RACE reads, keeping one entry per CDR3 protein, no DNA. Across around 50,000 distinct CDR3 sequences, the top ten clones capture 20% to 30% of the sample. The material sequenced was memory CD8+ T cells from blood. The receptors come from a human donor in good health. Some clones in this sample may be carry-over from other donors' samples.

This chain uses TRBV15 with TRBJ1-1; the TCRdb call, TRBD1, lacks DNA for checking. This CDR3 is 15 amino acids long. Germline V gene lookup returns CDR1 LNHNV and CDR2 YYDKDF (reference sequence). CDR3 residues: CATSRDPGGDTEAFF.

This CDR3 is CSARDGTWGYGYTF. The chain uses TRBV20-1 and TRBJ1-2. The CDR3 contains 14 residues. Germline CDR1 reads DFQATT; CDR2 reads SNEGSKA (reference sequence).

This chain uses TRBV7-2 with TRBJ2-7; there is no DNA to check the TCRdb D call of TRBD2. This CDR3 comprises 14 residues. Per germline, CDR1 SGHTA and CDR2 FQGNSA. The CDR3 sequence is CASSAGLAAYEQYF. Combining the CDR3 with reference TRBV7-2 and TRBJ2-7 gives the whole variable domain GAGVSQSPSNKVTEKGKDVELRCDPISGHTALYWYRQSLGQGLEFLIYFQGNSAPDKSGLPSDRFSAERTGGSVSTLTIQRTQQEDSAVYLCASSAGLAAYEQYFGPGTRLTVT.

V is TRBV5-6 and J is TRBJ2-7; the TCRdb D gene call, TRBD1, has no DNA to confirm it. The CDR3 totals 14 residues. CDR1 is SGHDT, CDR2 YYEEEE, per germline. This CDR3 reads CASSRQVSSYEQYF.

This chain connects TRBV29-1 to TRBJ2-1; TCRdb indicates TRBD2, and absent DNA this call remains unverified. Germline V gene data show CDR1 as SQVTM and CDR2 as ANQGSEA. The CDR3 is made up of 15 amino acids. The CDR3 spells CSGGLAASSYNEQFF.

The rearrangement joins TRBV5-1 to TRBJ2-7; the TRBD1 assignment by TCRdb is unverifiable without DNA. CDR1 is SGHRS, CDR2 YFSETQ, per germline. The length of the CDR3 is 13 residues. The CDR3 loop is CASRDRGFYEQYF.

The chain is built from TRBV2 and TRBJ2-5. The germline V gene encodes CDR1 SNHLY and CDR2 FYNNEI. CDR3 size: 13 residues. The CDR3 loop reads CASSEESNETQYF. The full variable domain, in which reference TRBV2 and TRBJ2-5 provide the parts outside the CDR3, is EPEVTQTPSHQVTQMGQEVILRCVPISNHLYFYWYRQILGQKVEFLVSFYNNEISEKSEIFDDQFSVERPDGSNFTLKIRSTKLEDSAMYFCASSEESNETQYFGPGTRLLVL.

This chain connects TRBV6-4 to TRBJ2-3; TCRdb returns TRBD2, unconfirmable since there is no DNA. CDR3 length: 15 residues. From germline, CDR1 is MRHNA and CDR2 SNTAGT. CDR3 residues: CASSASGGATDTQYF.

This sequence joins TRBV20-1 and TRBJ2-1; the D gene TCRdb calls, TRBD2, cannot be checked with no DNA. Germline-derived CDR1 and CDR2 are DFQATT and SNEGSKA (reference sequence). The CDR3 contains 13 residues. CDR3 sequence: CSALTLRDNEQFF.

V gene TRBV4-1 combines with J gene TRBJ2-6. The CDR3 length is 14 residues. CDR1 MGHRA and CDR2 YSYEKL come from the germline V gene. The CDR3 region is CASSLESGANVLTF.

V usage is TRBV7-8 and J usage is TRBJ1-3. CDR1 and CDR2 from the germline V gene are SGHVS and FQNEAQ. The length of the CDR3 is 17 residues. CDR3 region: CASSPEGPISSGNTIYF.

This chain uses TRBV6-6 with TRBJ2-6; the TCRdb call, TRBD1, lacks DNA for checking. This CDR3 has 15 residues. CDR1 and CDR2 (germline): MNHNY, SVGAGI (reference sequence). CDR3: CASSSTGAGANVLTF.

The chain couples TRBV6-5 to TRBJ2-1; TCRdb outputs TRBD1, but without DNA this stays unchecked. The germline CDR1 and CDR2 sequences are MNHEY and SVGAGI. There are 13 residues in the CDR3. CDR3 protein: CASSLTGGGGQFF.

This chain connects TRBV28 to TRBJ2-3; TCRdb reports TRBD2, a call that lacks DNA to check it against. Germline V CDR1 and CDR2: MDHEN, SYDVKM. The CDR3 runs to 16 residues. This CDR3 reads CASSSATSGMEDTQYF.

This rearrangement joins TRBV10-3 to TRBJ2-3; TCRdb lists TRBD1, though no DNA is available to test this call. Germline CDR1 and CDR2: ENHRY and SYGVKD. The CDR3 is 12 amino acids. The CDR3 region is CAISEGGNTQYF.

The CDR3 reads CASSPPSSIVDTQYF. The genes are TRBV18 and TRBJ2-3; TCRdb gives TRBD2 as the D gene, but with no DNA this cannot be confirmed. Looked up from germline, CDR1 is KGHSH and CDR2 is LQKENI. The CDR3 has 15 amino acids.

This chain joins TRBV25-1 and TRBJ1-1; TCRdb returns TRBD1, unconfirmable since there is no DNA. The CDR3 is made up of 13 amino acids. Germline lookup yields CDR1 MGHDK and CDR2 SYGVNS. The CDR3 protein is CADNTGGATEAFF.

The rearrangement joins TRBV29-1 to TRBJ1-2; the TRBD1 assignment by TCRdb is unverifiable without DNA. The CDR3 totals 11 residues. Germline loops: CDR1 SQVTM, CDR2 ANQGSEA. The CDR3 region is CSVEGGDGYTF.

The chain uses TRBV12-3 or TRBV12-4 and TRBJ2-2. This CDR3 is 15 amino acids long. The CDR3 is CASSLVSVNTGELFF.

The V and J genes are TRBV3-1 and TRBJ2-7; TCRdb calls TRBD1, which cannot be checked without DNA. The CDR3 totals 16 residues. CDR1 and CDR2 (germline): LGHDT, YNNKEL (reference sequence). This CDR3 reads CASSHVSGTGGPEQYF.

The chain combines TRBV18 with TRBJ1-1; the TCRdb call, TRBD1, lacks DNA for checking. Germline-derived CDR1 and CDR2 are KGHSH and LQKENI. The CDR3 consists of 14 residues. CDR3 loop: CASSTGQRNTEAFF. Based on the CDR3 plus reference TRBV18 and TRBJ1-1, the full variable domain is NAGVMQNPRHLVRRRGQEARLRCSPMKGHSHVYWYRQLPEEGLKFMVYLQKENIIDESGMPKERFSAEFPKEGPSILRIQQVVRGDSAAYFCASSTGQRNTEAFFGQGTRLTVV.

The chain uses TRBV20-1 and TRBJ1-1; TCRdb's D call, TRBD1, is unchecked because there is no DNA. The germline gives CDR1 DFQATT, CDR2 SNEGSKA (reference sequence). The CDR3 is 13 amino acids. CDR3 sequence reads: CSARDQGDTEAFF.

The chain has TRBV28 and TRBJ1-1. Germline V lookup: CDR1 MDHEN, CDR2 SYDVKM. The CDR3 sequence is 14 residues long. This chain's CDR3 is CASTREGFRSEAFF.

The V gene is TRBV3-1, the J gene TRBJ1-5. The CDR3 is made up of 13 amino acids. Looked up from germline, CDR1 is LGHDT and CDR2 is YNNKEL (reference sequence). CDR3 residues: CASSHFISQPQHF.

V is TRBV18 and J is TRBJ1-6. The length of the CDR3 is 14 residues. Germline V CDR1 and CDR2: KGHSH, LQKENI. CDR3 in amino acids: CASSGIGIASPLHF.